This T cell receptor (beta chain) was profiled in a study of human T cells and chemical hapten exposure. In the library, unique molecular identifiers were attached to individual cDNA molecules. MiXCR, applied by TCRdb to the RACE reads, yields one record per CDR3 protein. The sample contains some 77,000 distinct CDR3 sequences, about 9.2% of which appear only once. For this clonotype: Its antigen is currently unknown. The junction departs from germline at one end; a sequencing error may be responsible.

CDR3 length: 16 amino acids. Germline V CDR1 and CDR2: DFQATT, SNEGSKA (reference sequence). Study findings and constraints: With DPC sensitization, TCRs exceeding 1 in 1000 frequency showed no change.

Noted time point: healthy volunteer bleed at 6 weeks. Total RNA was isolated from whole blood that had not been fractionated. This chain joins TRBV20-1 and TRBJ2-7; D might be TRBD1 (6 bases). Sequencing was performed on whole blood. This receptor was obtained from a female donor in good health. Some clones in this sample may be carry-over from other donors' samples. The CDR3 DNA follows: TGCAGTGCCCCGGTCTCTAGTAAAACAGGGTCGGGCGAGCAGTCCTTC. Protein: CSAPVSSKTGSGEQSF.